The 31 T cell receptor beta chains given below trace back to one sample, sequenced in a study of shared clonotypes between healthy human individuals. Repertoires were generated with immunoSEQ multiplex PCR, while TCRdb's copy carries only in-frame clones and drops some. The table lists about 2.4 million clones, 93% of them singletons. Sequenced material: naive CD4+ T cells from PBMCs. Noted subset: CD45RA+ positively selected. The receptors were sampled from a young man in good health. Some clones in this sample may be carry-over from other donors' samples.

This rearrangement joins TRBV5-6 to TRBJ1-1, with D uncertain. From germline, CDR1 is SGHDT and CDR2 YYEEEE. V lost 4 bases, J lost 1 base, and 8 bases lay in between. The CDR3 length is 13 residues. CDR3 bases: TGTGCCAGCAGCCCCCAACCGAACACTGAAGCTTTCTTT. The encoded protein is CASSPQPNTEAFF.

The chain recombines TRBV6-5 with TRBJ1-2; maybe TRBD1 (6 bases). Germline V gene data show CDR1 as MNHEY and CDR2 as SVGAGI. The CDR3 runs 15 residues. V was clipped by 6 bases and J by 2 bases, with 16 bases between them. For the CDR3, the DNA is TGTGCCAGCAGCCCCACCGGACAGCTAAACTATGGCTACACCTTC. It specifies CASSPTGQLNYGYTF.

This clone appeared a few times. J is TRBJ2-7 and V is TRBV28; 8 bases line up with TRBD2. The CDR3 length is 15 residues. V lost 6 bases and J lost 5; bases outside the gene matches: 12. Per the germline V gene, CDR1 is MDHEN and CDR2 is SYDVKM. In DNA, the CDR3 is TGTGCCAGCAGCCCACGAGCGGGAGTGATCCACGAGCAGTACTTC. Protein product: CASSPRAGVIHEQYF. Based on the CDR3 plus reference TRBV28 and TRBJ2-7, the full variable domain is DVKVTQSSRYLVKRTGEKVFLECVQDMDHENMFWYRQDPGLGLRLIYFSYDVKMKEKGDIPEGYSVSREKKERFSLILESASTNQTSMYLCASSPRAGVIHEQYFGPGTRLTVT.

This rearrangement joins TRBV25-1 to TRBJ2-5, with D maybe TRBD1 (5 bases). The germline V gene encodes CDR1 MGHDK and CDR2 SYGVNS. The CDR3 has 16 amino acids. With 0 bases removed from V and 5 bases from J, the gap between germline ends came to 16 bases. CDR3 DNA sequence: TGTGCCAGCAGTGAATATAGAACAGGAGTAGTGGAGACCCAGTACTTC. This gives the protein CASSEYRTGVVETQYF.

This CDR3 is CASRENGRADTQYF. The CDR3 nucleotides are TGTGCCAGTAGAGAGAATGGACGTGCGGATACGCAGTATTTT. This sequence joins TRBV19 and TRBJ2-3; no clear D. The CDR3 contains 14 residues. Per germline, CDR1 LNHDA and CDR2 SQIVND (reference sequence). V lost 6 bases and J 6 bases, leaving 16 bases between the germline ends.

The chain's CDR3 is CASSLQGPYGYTF. In DNA form, the CDR3 reads TGTGCCAGCAGCTTACAGGGGCCCTATGGCTACACCTTC. The chain joins TRBV28 to TRBJ1-2; 7 nucleotides agree with TRBD1. CDR3 size: 13 residues. V gave up 6 bases and J gave up 4 bases; unmatched junction bases: 5. Germline assignment: CDR1 MDHEN and CDR2 SYDVKM.

The rearrangement uses TRBV7-9 and TRBJ2-7; tentative D call: TRBD2 (5 bases). Germline V gene lookup returns CDR1 SEHNR and CDR2 FQNEAQ (reference sequence). The V end lost 10 bases, the J end lost 7 bases, and 14 bases lay between the germline ends. The CDR3 covers 11 residues. The CDR3 sequence is CAIFSTGEQYF. The CDR3 coding sequence is TGTGCCATCTTCTCTACGGGGGAGCAGTACTTC.

The rearrangement uses TRBV27 and TRBJ2-6, with 8 positions matching TRBD1. Germline trimming cut 7 bases from V and 3 bases from J; bases unmatched to any gene: 2. Per germline, CDR1 MNHEY and CDR2 SMNVEV (reference sequence). There are 14 residues in the CDR3. CDR3 loop: CASKDRVGANVLTF. The CDR3 DNA sequence: TGTGCCAGCAAGGACAGGGTTGGGGCCAACGTCCTGACTTTC.

V gene TRBV21-1 combines with J gene TRBJ2-2. TRBV21-1 represents a pseudogene. The CDR3 extends over 16 amino acids. The CDR3 region has the DNA TGTGCCAGCAGCAAAGACGGCCACCTAAACACCGGGGAGCTGTTTTTT. Translation: CASSKDGHLNTGELFF.

This chain uses TRBV27 with TRBJ2-7; TRBD1 agrees at 11 bases. CDR1 is MNHEY, CDR2 SMNVEV, per germline (reference sequence). J lost 4 bases, V lost 6 bases, and 11 bases had no gene match. The CDR3 contains 16 residues. CDR3 amino acids: CASSPRPGTGGYEQYF. CDR3 DNA sequence: TGTGCCAGCAGCCCTAGGCCCGGGACAGGGGGATACGAGCAGTACTTC.

The count of this clone is one. The V gene is TRBV6-1, the J gene TRBJ1-6; possibly TRBD1 for D (6 bases). V was trimmed by 3 bases and J by 0 bases, leaving 9 bases between them. Germline CDR1 is MNHNS and CDR2 is SASEGT. CDR3 length: 16 amino acids. The CDR3 region is CASSEDSFSYNSPLHF. The CDR3 DNA reads TGTGCCAGCAGTGAGGACAGCTTCTCCTATAATTCACCCCTCCACTTT.

As DNA, the CDR3 is TGTGCCAGCAGCCTCGCCAGGGGGGGTTCCTACGAGCAGTACTTC. Amino acids: CASSLARGGSYEQYF. The rearrangement uses TRBV6-5 and TRBJ2-7; D may correspond to TRBD1 or TRBD2 (7 bases each). The length of the CDR3 is 15 residues. The V end was cut by 6 bases, the J end by 1 base, with 16 bases between. Germline V gene data show CDR1 as MNHEY and CDR2 as SVGAGI.

This chain connects TRBV5-1 to TRBJ2-1; D ambiguous. V lost 5 bases to trimming and J lost 2 bases, with 17 bases between them. Looked up from germline, CDR1 is SGHRS and CDR2 is YFSETQ. The CDR3 contains 16 residues. CDR3: CASRAETLLPYNEQFF. DNA for the CDR3: TGCGCCAGCAGGGCAGAGACGCTCCTGCCCTACAATGAGCAGTTCTTC.

This chain uses TRBV9 with TRBJ2-5; 8 nucleotides match TRBD2. Germline-derived CDR1 and CDR2 are SGDLS and YYNGEE. The V gene end was trimmed by 2 bases and the J gene end by 4 bases; junction bases not matched to a gene: 7. CDR3 length: 15 residues. The chain's CDR3 is CASSVSGTGGETQYF. The CDR3 DNA reads TGTGCCAGCAGCGTTAGCGGGACTGGGGGAGAGACCCAGTACTTC.

This rearrangement joins TRBV7-8 to TRBJ2-1, with TRBD2 matching over 10 bases. This CDR3 spans 19 amino acids. Germline V CDR1 and CDR2: SGHVS, FQNEAQ. V was clipped by 7 bases and J by 5 bases; unmatched bases: 20. Written as DNA, the CDR3 is TGTGCCAGCATGGTCCGCGCGAGCGGGAGGGCCCTATCGAACAATGAGCAGTTCTTC. This codes for CASMVRASGRALSNNEQFF.

This clone was counted a few times. The V gene is TRBV4-1, the J gene TRBJ1-1, with D tentatively TRBD1 (5 bases). CDR1 and CDR2 from the germline V gene are MGHRA and YSYEKL. The ends were cut back, 2 bases at V and 0 bases at J, with 10 bases in the middle. This CDR3 is 15 amino acids long. CDR3 DNA sequence: TGCGCCAGCAGCCAACAGGGACGGATGAACACTGAAGCTTTCTTT. Protein product: CASSQQGRMNTEAFF.

This clone was seen only once. V usage is TRBV5-4 and J usage is TRBJ1-3; 7 bases map to TRBD1. J lost 1 base, V lost 5 bases, and 3 bases had no gene match. This CDR3 is 14 amino acids long. CDR1 is SGHNT and CDR2 is YYREEE in the germline V gene (reference sequence). This CDR3 reads CASRPGGSGNTIYF. The CDR3 DNA follows: TGTGCCAGCAGGCCAGGGGGATCTGGAAACACCATATATTTT.

This chain joins TRBV6-1 and TRBJ2-3, with D possibly being TRBD2 (5 bases). The CDR3 has 15 amino acids. Trimming cost V 6 bases and J 0 bases, with 13 bases left between them. The germline V gene has CDR1 MNHNS and CDR2 SASEGT. CDR3 coding DNA: TGTGCCAGCAGGAACCGGGGAGTTAGCACAGATACGCAGTATTTT. This codes for CASRNRGVSTDTQYF.

The chain joins TRBV9 to TRBJ1-1; maybe TRBD1 (5 bases). The germline V gene encodes CDR1 SGDLS and CDR2 YYNGEE. V dropped 4 bases and J dropped 4 bases, with 17 bases sitting between them. The length of the CDR3 is 15 residues. The CDR3 loop is CASSRAGGPGTEAFF. As DNA, the CDR3 is TGTGCCAGCAGCAGAGCGGGGGGTCCTGGCACTGAAGCTTTCTTT.

This clone was seen once. The genes are TRBV2 and TRBJ1-1, with D perhaps TRBD1 (5 bases). The V gene's germline CDR1 is SNHLY and CDR2 FYNNEI. Trimming took off 1 base at V and 4 bases at J, with 10 bases between the two ends. This CDR3 spans 14 amino acids. CDR3 sequence (DNA): TGTGCCAGCAGTGAAGAAGGGGTTGGCACTGAAGCTTTCTTT. This translates into CASSEEGVGTEAFF.

The chain uses TRBV5-1 and TRBJ2-3; 8 bases line up with TRBD2. The V gene's germline CDR1 is SGHRS and CDR2 YFSETQ. CDR3 size: 16 residues. V lost 4 bases to trimming and J lost 4 bases; unmatched junction nucleotides: 11. The CDR3 sequence is CASSPSAGGGADTQYF. In nucleotides, the CDR3 is TGCGCCAGCAGCCCCTCGGCGGGAGGTGGCGCAGATACGCAGTATTTT.

CDR3 in DNA: TGTGCCAGCAGCTTAGTTACTGGGGACGGCTACACCTTC. It yields the protein CASSLVTGDGYTF. This rearrangement joins TRBV7-2 to TRBJ1-2; tentative D call: TRBD1 (5 bases). Germline V lookup: CDR1 SGHTA, CDR2 FQGNSA. Trimming cost V 1 base and J 8 bases, with 11 bases left between them. The CDR3 has 13 amino acids.

This clone has a single count. The chain recombines TRBV9 with TRBJ2-3, with 8 bases fitting TRBD2. CDR3 length equals 15 residues. Germline-derived CDR1 and CDR2 are SGDLS and YYNGEE. V dropped 3 bases and J dropped 5; count of bases not matched to a gene: 8. The CDR3 coding sequence is TGTGCCAGCAGCGCTCGAGGACTAGCAAAAGATACGCAGTATTTT. This codes for CASSARGLAKDTQYF.

J is TRBJ2-5 and V is TRBV29-1; possibly TRBD1 for D (6 bases). The CDR3 length is 14 residues. V was cut by 4 bases and J by 0 bases, with 12 bases left in between. Looked up from germline, CDR1 is SQVTM and CDR2 is ANQGSEA. The CDR3 bases are TGCAGCGTTGCTCACAGGGCCGACCAAGAGACCCAGTACTTC. Its protein product is CSVAHRADQETQYF.

This clone came up once. This chain connects TRBV6-5 to TRBJ1-4; 9 positions agree with TRBD1. Germline CDR1 reads MNHEY; CDR2 reads SVGAGI. The junction had 6 bases not matched to a gene; V was cut back by 2 bases and J by 5 bases. The CDR3 totals 16 residues. CDR3 in DNA: TGTGCCAGCAGTTACCGATTACAGGGGGCAAATGAAAAACTGTTTTTT. This codes for CASSYRLQGANEKLFF.

Details on this clone: At one of its ends the junction is not consistent with the germline gene, which may arise from a read error. V is TRBV9 and J is TRBJ2-7; D possibly uses TRBD1 or TRBD2 (5 bases each). This CDR3 region has 15 residues. Germline loops: CDR1 SGDLS, CDR2 YYNGEE. CDR3 residues: CASSVAGRSSDEQYF. CDR3 bases: TGTGCCAGCAGCGTAGCGGGGCGGTCCTCCGACGAGCAGTACTTC.

The CDR3 nucleotides read TGTGCCAGCAGCTTGGGTAATCGACTAGTGCAGTTCTTC. Translated: CASSLGNRLVQFF. The chain couples TRBV5-4 to TRBJ2-1; D perhaps matches TRBD2 (6 bases). Trimming left V 0 bases short and J 12 bases short, with 13 bases between. The V gene's germline CDR1 is SGHNT and CDR2 YYREEE (reference sequence). The CDR3 runs to 13 residues.

V and J are TRBV19 and TRBJ1-2; D remains unclear. CDR3 length equals 14 residues. The germline gives CDR1 LNHDA, CDR2 SQIVND (reference sequence). Trimming removed 3 bases at V and 4 bases at J, with 12 bases between. This chain's CDR3 is CASSMNSRSYGYTF. Here the CDR3 DNA reads TGTGCCAGTAGTATGAATTCGAGGAGCTATGGCTACACCTTC.

The J gene is TRBJ2-7, the V gene TRBV7-2, with 7 bases lining up with TRBD2. Germline assignment: CDR1 SGHTA and CDR2 FQGNSA. J was trimmed by 4 bases and V by 5 bases; bases with no gene match: 14. There are 16 residues in the CDR3. The CDR3 sequence is CASSTTYGEGKYEQYF. As DNA, the CDR3 is TGTGCCAGCAGCACCACTTACGGGGAGGGAAAGTACGAGCAGTACTTC.

The chain employs TRBV29-1 and TRBJ2-3; D not resolved. Between the trimmed V and J ends, which lost 3 bases and 4 bases, there was a span of 11 bases. This CDR3 spans 13 amino acids. Germline values: CDR1 SQVTM, CDR2 ANQGSEA. The CDR3 DNA reads TGCAGCGTTGATTTGGGCCGGGCAGATACGCAGTATTTT. It specifies CSVDLGRADTQYF.

The V and J genes are TRBV7-9 and TRBJ2-4, with 11 nucleotides matching TRBD1. J gave up 1 base and V 5 bases, and 7 bases lay outside the gene matches. CDR1 and CDR2 from the germline V gene are SEHNR and FQNEAQ (reference sequence). This CDR3 is 17 amino acids long. CDR3 loop: CASSPGDRGFAKNIQYF. In DNA, the CDR3 is TGTGCCAGCAGCCCGGGGGACAGGGGGTTTGCCAAAAACATTCAGTACTTC.